These 5 T cell receptor beta chains were all obtained from the same sample, sequenced in a study of T cell changes during pregnancy in multiple sclerosis (dated by TCRdb to about 2019). Library generation was performed with the immunoSEQ multiplex PCR assay. TCRdb limited this immuneACCESS table to in-frame rearrangements with V and J called. A share of clones is missing; checked studies link under half to unresolved V genes, and the rest is unexplained. This sample holds under 80,000 clones; roughly 94% were observed only once. Jointly, the top ten make up less than 0.6% of the sample. Sequenced material: peripheral blood, taken in the third trimester of pregnancy. These receptors came from a female donor with multiple sclerosis, enrolled in a pregnancy study.

The chain employs TRBV13 and TRBJ1-4; the match to TRBD1 covers 11 bases. V dropped 5 bases and J dropped 8; count of bases not matched to a gene: 10. CDR3 length: 16 amino acids. The germline CDR1 and CDR2 sequences are PRHDT and FYEKMQ (reference sequence). This CDR3 is CASSAPKGQGDEKLFF. The CDR3 coding sequence is TGTGCCAGCAGCGCCCCAAAGGGACAGGGGGACGAAAAACTGTTTTTT.

The chain couples TRBV6-6 to TRBJ2-7, with 9 bases matching TRBD1. V was pared by 9 bases and J by 2 bases, with 11 bases of the junction left unmatched. Germline V gene sequence: CDR1 MNHNY, CDR2 SVGAGI (reference sequence). This CDR3 region has 15 residues. The CDR3 region has the DNA TGTGCCAGTGCGAACCGGGACAGGGCCGCCTACGAGCAGTACTTC. This codes for CASANRDRAAYEQYF.

In this sample, this clone turned up once. The J gene is TRBJ2-7, the V gene TRBV9; 9 nucleotides line up with TRBD2. Germline V CDR1 and CDR2: SGDLS, YYNGEE. CDR3 size: 15 residues. V dropped 7 bases and J dropped 3; count of bases not matched to a gene: 11. The CDR3 DNA reads as TGTGCCAGCGCCCCGGGCGGGGGGGAGTACTACGAGCAGTACTTC. Translated, it gives CASAPGGGEYYEQYF.

This clone was recorded only once. The V call is TRBV7-2, the J call TRBJ1-6; a weak D match, TRBD1 (5 bases). CDR1 is SGHTA, CDR2 FQGNSA, per germline. Trimming shortened V by 0 bases and J by 6 bases, and 9 bases separated the two germline ends. The CDR3 loop spans 15 amino acids. CDR3: CASSLAPGPNSPLHF. In nucleotides, the CDR3 is TGTGCCAGCAGCTTAGCGCCAGGGCCTAATTCACCCCTCCACTTT.

CDR3 nucleotide sequence: TGTGCCAGCAGCTTAGATTCTAGCGGGGGCCCTCTTCAGCAGTTCTTC. Translation: CASSLDSSGGPLQQFF. V is TRBV11-2 and J is TRBJ2-1, with 10 bases lining up with TRBD2. Trimming removed 0 bases from V and 11 bases from J; junction bases left unmatched: 10. Germline V gene sequence: CDR1 SGHAT, CDR2 FQNNGV. The CDR3 has 16 amino acids.